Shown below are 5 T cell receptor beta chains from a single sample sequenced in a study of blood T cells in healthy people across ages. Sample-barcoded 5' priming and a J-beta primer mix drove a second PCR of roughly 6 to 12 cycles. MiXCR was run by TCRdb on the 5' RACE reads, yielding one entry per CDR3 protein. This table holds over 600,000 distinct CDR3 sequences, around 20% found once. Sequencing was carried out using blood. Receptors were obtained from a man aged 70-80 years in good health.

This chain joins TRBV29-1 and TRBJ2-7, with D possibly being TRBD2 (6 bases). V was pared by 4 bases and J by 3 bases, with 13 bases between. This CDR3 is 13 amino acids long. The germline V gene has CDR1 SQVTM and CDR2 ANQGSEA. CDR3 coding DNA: TGCAGCGTTGCCCCCCGGGACTTCTACGAGCAGTACTTC. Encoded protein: CSVAPRDFYEQYF.

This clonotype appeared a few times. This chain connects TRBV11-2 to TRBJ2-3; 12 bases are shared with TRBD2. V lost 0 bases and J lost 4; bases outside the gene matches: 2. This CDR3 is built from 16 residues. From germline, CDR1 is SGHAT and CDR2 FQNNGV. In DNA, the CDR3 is TGTGCCAGCAGCTTAGAGACTAGCGGGAGCTCAGATACGCAGTATTTT. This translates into CASSLETSGSSDTQYF. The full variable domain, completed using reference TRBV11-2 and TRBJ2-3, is EAGVAQSPRYKIIEKRQSVAFWCNPISGHATLYWYQQILGQGPKLLIQFQNNGVVDDSQLPKDRFSAERLKGVDSTLKIQPAKLEDSAVYLCASSLETSGSSDTQYFGPGTRLTVL.

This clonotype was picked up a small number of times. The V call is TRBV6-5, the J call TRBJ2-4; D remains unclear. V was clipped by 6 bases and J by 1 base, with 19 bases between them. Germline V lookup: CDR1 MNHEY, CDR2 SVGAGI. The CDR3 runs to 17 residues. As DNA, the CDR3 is TGTGCCAGCAGCCCGACCGACATCGCCTTCGCCAAAAACATTCAGTACTTC. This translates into CASSPTDIAFAKNIQYF.

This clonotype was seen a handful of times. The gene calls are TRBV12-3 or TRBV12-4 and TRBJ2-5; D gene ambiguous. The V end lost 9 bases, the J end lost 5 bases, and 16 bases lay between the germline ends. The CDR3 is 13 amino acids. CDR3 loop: CASLRTLGETQYF. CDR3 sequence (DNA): TGTGCCAGTCTCCGGACCCTAGGGGAGACCCAGTACTTC.

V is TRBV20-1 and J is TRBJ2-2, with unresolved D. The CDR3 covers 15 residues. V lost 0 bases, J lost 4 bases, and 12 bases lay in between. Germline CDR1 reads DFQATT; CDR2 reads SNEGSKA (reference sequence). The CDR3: CSARDSVVGTGELFF. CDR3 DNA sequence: TGCAGTGCTAGAGATTCGGTAGTAGGCACCGGGGAGCTGTTTTTT.